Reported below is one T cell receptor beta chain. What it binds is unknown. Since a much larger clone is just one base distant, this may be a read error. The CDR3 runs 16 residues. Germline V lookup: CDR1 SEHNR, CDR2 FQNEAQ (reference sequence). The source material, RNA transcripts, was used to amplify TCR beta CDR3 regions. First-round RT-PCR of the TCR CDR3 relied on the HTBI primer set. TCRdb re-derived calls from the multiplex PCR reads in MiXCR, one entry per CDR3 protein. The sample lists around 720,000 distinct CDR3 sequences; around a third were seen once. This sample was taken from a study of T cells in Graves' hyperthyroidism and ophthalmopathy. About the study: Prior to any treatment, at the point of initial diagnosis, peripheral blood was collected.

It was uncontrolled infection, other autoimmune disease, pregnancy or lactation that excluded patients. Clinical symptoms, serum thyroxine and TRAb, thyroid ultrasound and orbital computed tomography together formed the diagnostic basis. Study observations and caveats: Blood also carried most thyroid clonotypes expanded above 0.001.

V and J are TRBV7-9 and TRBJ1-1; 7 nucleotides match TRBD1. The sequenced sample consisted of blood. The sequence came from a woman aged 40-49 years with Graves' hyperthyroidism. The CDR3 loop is CASSTDRTTLNSEAFF. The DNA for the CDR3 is TGTGCCAGCAGCACGGACAGGACCACGTTGAACAGTGAAGCTTTCTTT.